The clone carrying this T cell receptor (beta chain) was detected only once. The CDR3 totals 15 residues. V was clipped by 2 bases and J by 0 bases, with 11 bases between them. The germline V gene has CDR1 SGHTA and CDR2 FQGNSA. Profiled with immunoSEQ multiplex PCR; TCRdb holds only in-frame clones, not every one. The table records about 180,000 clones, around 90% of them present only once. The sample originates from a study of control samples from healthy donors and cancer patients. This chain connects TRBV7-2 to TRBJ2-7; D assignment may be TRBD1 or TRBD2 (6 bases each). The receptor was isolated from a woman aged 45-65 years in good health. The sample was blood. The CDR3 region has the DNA TGTGCCAGCAGCTTATTCGGGGGCCTCTCCTACGAGCAGTACTTC. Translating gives CASSLFGGLSYEQYF.